This T cell receptor (beta chain) was retrieved from a study of a mutant IDH1 vaccine in newly diagnosed glioma. A word on this clone: What it recognizes is unknown.

The data were produced by immunoSEQ multiplex PCR, yet TCRdb's version contains in-frame clones alone and is incomplete. This table has about 60,000 clones, approximately 84% appearing once. Sample time point: week 11, during vaccination. Doses of 300 ug of mutant IDH1 20-mer peptide were given with topical imiquimod. The length of the CDR3 is 17 residues. J gave up 4 bases and V 8 bases, and 13 bases lay outside the gene matches. CDR1 and CDR2 (germline): SGHNT, YENEEA. The chain has TRBV11-3 and TRBJ2-2, with TRBD1 matching over 10 bases. This sequence was found in a woman between 45 and 65 years old with glioma. The sample consisted of PBMCs, taken from a glioma patient whose treatment included an IDH1 peptide vaccine. The CDR3 DNA reads as TGTGCCAGCTCACCGGGACAGGGGACAGTGGGCACCGGGGAGCTGTTTTTT. Protein sequence: CASSPGQGTVGTGELFF.